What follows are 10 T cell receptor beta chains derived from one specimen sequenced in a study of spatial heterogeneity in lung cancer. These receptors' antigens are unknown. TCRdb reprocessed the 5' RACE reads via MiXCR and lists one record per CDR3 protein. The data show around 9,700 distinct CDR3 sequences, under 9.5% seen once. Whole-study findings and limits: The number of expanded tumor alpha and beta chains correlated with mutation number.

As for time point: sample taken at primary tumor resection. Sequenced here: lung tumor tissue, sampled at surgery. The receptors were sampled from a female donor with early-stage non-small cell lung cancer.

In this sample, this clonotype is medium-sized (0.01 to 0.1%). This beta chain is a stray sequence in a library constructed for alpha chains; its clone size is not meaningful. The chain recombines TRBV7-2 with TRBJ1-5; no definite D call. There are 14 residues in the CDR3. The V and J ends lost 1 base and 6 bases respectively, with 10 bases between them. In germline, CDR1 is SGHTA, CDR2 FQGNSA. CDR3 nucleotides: TGTGCCAGCAGCTTAGACCCGGTGGGTCAGCCCCAGCATTTT. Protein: CASSLDPVGQPQHF.

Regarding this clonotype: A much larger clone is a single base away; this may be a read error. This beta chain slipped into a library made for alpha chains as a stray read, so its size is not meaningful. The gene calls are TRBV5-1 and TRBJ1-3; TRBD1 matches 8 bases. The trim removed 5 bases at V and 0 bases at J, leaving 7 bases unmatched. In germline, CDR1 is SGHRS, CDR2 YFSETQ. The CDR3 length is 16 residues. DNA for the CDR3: TGCGCCAGCAGTCGGGACAGGTCTGCCTCTGGAAACACCATATATTTT. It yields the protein CASSRDRSASGNTIYF.

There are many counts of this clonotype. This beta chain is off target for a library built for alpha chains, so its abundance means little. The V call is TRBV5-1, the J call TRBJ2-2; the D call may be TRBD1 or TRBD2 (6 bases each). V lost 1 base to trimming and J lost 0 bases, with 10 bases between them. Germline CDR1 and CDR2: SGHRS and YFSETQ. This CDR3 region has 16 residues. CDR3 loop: CASSLRGDPNTGELFF. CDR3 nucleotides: TGCGCCAGCAGCTTGAGGGGGGACCCGAACACCGGGGAGCTGTTTTTT.

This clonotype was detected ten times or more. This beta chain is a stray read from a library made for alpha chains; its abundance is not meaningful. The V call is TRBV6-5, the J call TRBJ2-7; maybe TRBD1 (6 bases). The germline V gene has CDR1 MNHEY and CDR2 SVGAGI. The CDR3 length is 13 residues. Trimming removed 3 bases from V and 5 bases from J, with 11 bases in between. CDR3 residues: CASSYVRGNEQYF. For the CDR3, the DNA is TGTGCCAGCAGTTATGTCAGGGGCAACGAGCAGTACTTC.

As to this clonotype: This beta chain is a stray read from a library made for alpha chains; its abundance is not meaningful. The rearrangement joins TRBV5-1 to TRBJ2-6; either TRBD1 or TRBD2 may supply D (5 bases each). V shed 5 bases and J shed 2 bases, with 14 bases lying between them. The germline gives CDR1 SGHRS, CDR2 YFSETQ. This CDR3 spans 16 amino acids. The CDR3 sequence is CASRAIGDAGANVLTF. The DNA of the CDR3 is TGCGCCAGCAGGGCCATTGGGGACGCTGGGGCCAACGTCCTGACTTTC.

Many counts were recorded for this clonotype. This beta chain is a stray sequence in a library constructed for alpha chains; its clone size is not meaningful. CDR3 sequence (DNA): TGTGCCACCCGGGACAGGGAATCTCTTCGATACACCGGGGAGCTGTTTTTT. The encoded protein is CATRDRESLRYTGELFF. The gene calls are TRBV21-1 and TRBJ2-2; TRBD1 is the table's D call, not checked against the DNA. TRBV21-1 is noted as a pseudogene. The CDR3 covers 17 residues.

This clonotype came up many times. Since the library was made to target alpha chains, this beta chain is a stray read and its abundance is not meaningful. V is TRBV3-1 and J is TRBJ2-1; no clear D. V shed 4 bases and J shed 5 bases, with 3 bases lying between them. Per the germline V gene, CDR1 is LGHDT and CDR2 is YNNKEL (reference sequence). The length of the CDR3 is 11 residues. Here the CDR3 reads CASSLNNEQFF. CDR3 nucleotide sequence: TGTGCCAGCAGCCTCAACAATGAGCAGTTCTTC.

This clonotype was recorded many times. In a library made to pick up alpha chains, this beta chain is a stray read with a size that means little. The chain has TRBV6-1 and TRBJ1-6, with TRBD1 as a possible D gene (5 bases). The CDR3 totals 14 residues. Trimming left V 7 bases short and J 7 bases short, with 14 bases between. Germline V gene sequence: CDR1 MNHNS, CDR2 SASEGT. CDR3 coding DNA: TGTGCCAGCAAGCTCCGGGACGGCAATTCACCCCTCCACTTT. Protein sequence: CASKLRDGNSPLHF.

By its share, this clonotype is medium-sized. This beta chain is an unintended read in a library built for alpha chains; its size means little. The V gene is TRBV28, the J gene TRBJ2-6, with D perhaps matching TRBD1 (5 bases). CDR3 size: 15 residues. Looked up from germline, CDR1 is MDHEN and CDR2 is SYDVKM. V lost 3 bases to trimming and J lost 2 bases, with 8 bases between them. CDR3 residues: CASSFQGAGANVLTF. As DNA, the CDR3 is TGTGCCAGCAGTTTTCAGGGTGCTGGGGCCAACGTCCTGACTTTC.

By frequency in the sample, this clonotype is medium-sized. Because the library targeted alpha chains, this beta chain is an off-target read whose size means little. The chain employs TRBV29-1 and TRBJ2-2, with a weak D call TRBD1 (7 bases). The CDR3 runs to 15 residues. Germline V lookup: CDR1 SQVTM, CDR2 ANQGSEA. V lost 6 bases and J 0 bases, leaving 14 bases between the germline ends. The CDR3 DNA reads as TGCAGCGTGGGAGGACAGGTATCGAACACCGGGGAGCTGTTTTTT. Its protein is CSVGGQVSNTGELFF.